The present TCR beta chain was sequenced within a study of identical twins. Study-level points and caveats: Researchers reported weaker excess twin sharing in beta out-of-frame sequences. Out-of-frame alpha sequences common to twins were enriched for low generation probability. Rather than following the same donors, the conclusions depended on cross-sectional statistical analysis.

Remarks on this clonotype: No antigen is known for it.

No donor was unhealthy or non-Caucasian. Per the germline V gene, CDR1 is MNHEY and CDR2 is SVGAGI. This CDR3 has 18 residues. The V and J ends lost 0 bases and 1 base respectively, with 17 bases between them. Via MiXCR, TCRdb re-called the 5' RACE reads, giving one row per CDR3 protein. Of 1.5 million or so distinct CDR3 sequences in the sample, under 35% were seen once. J is TRBJ2-3 and V is TRBV6-5; no definite D call. The sample taken for sequencing was cord blood. The sequence came from a newborn girl in good health. CDR3 protein: CASSYSRLGNGRTDTQYF. The CDR3 DNA reads TGTGCCAGCAGTTACTCGAGATTGGGAAACGGGCGCACAGATACGCAGTATTTT.